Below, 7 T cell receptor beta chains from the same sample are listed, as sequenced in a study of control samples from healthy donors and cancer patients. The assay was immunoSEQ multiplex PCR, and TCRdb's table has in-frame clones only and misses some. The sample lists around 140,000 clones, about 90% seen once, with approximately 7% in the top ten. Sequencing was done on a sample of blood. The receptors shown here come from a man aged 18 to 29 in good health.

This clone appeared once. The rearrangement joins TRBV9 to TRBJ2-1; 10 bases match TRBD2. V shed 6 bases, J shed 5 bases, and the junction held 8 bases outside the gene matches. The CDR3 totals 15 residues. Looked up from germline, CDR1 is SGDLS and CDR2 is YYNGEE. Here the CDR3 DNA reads TGTGCCAGCACCTTTAGCGGGGGGCCTAACAATGAGCAGTTCTTC. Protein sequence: CASTFSGGPNNEQFF.

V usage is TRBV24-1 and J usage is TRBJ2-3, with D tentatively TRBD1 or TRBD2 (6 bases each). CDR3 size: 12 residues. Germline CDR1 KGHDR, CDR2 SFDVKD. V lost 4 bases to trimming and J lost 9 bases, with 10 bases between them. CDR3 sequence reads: CATSERGQTQYF. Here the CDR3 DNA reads TGTGCCACCAGTGAACGGGGGCAGACGCAGTATTTT.

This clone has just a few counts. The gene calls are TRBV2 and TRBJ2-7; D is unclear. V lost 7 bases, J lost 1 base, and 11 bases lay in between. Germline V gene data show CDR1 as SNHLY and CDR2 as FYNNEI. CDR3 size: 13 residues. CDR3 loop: CASTGRKSYEQYF. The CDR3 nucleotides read TGTGCCAGCACTGGACGCAAGTCCTACGAGCAGTACTTC.

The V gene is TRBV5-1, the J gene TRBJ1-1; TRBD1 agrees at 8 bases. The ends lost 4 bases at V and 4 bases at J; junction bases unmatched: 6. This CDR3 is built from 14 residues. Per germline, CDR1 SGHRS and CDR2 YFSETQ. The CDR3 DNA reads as TGCGCCAGCAGCCCTGGACAGGGTGGCACTGAAGCTTTCTTT. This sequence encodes CASSPGQGGTEAFF.

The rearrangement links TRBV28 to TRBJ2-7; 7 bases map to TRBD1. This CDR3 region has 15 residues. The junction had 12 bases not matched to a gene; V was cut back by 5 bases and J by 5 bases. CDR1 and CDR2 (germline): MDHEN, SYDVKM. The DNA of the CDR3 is TGTGCCAGCAGTCTCTACACAGGGGTTAGCGACGAGCAGTACTTC. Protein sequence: CASSLYTGVSDEQYF.

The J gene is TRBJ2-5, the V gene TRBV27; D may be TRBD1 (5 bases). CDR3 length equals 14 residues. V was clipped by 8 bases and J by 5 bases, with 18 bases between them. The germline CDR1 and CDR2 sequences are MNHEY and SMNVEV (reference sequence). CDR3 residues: CASRRAGNKETQYF. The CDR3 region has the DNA TGTGCCAGCCGGCGAGCAGGGAACAAGGAGACCCAGTACTTC.

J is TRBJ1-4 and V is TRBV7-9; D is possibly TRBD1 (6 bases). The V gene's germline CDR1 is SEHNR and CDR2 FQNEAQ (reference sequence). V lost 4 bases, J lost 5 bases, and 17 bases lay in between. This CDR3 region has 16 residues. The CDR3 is CASSSVQERGNEKLFF. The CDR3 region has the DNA TGTGCCAGCAGCTCGGTCCAGGAGAGGGGGAATGAAAAACTGTTTTTT.